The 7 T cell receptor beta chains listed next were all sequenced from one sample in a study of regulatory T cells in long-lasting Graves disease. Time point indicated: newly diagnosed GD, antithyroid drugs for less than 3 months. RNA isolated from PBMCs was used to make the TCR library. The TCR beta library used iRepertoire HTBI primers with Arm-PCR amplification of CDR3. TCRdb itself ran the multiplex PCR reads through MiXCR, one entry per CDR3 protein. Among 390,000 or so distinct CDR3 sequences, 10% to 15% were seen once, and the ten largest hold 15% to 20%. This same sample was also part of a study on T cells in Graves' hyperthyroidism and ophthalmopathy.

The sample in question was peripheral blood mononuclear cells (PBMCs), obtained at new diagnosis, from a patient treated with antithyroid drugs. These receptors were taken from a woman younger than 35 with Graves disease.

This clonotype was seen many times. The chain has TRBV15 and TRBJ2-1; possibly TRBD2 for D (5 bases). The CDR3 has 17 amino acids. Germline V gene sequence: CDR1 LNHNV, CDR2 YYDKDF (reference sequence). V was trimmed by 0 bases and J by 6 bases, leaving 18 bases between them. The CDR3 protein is CATSRDQDSPRSNEQFF. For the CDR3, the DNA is TGTGCCACCAGCAGAGACCAGGACTCCCCGCGGAGCAATGAGCAGTTCTTC.

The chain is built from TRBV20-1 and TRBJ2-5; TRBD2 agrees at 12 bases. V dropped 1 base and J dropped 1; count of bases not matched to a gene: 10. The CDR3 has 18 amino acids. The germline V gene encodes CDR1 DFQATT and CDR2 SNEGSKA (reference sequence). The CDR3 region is CSARVLPSGGGTQETQYF. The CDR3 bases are TGCAGTGCTAGAGTTTTGCCTAGCGGGGGGGGGACCCAAGAGACCCAGTACTTC.

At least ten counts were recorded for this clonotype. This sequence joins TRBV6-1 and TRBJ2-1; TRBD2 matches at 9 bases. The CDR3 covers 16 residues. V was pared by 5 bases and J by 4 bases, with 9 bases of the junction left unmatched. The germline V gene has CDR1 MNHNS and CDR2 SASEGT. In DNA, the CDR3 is TGTGCCAGCAGTCGAGGGGGACTAGCCCAATACAATGAGCAGTTCTTC. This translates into CASSRGGLAQYNEQFF.

The chain's CDR3 is CASSQVRERLSSYEQYF. In DNA, the CDR3 is TGCGCCAGCAGCCAAGTGCGAGAGCGGCTGAGCTCCTACGAGCAGTACTTC. This chain connects TRBV4-3 to TRBJ2-7; tentatively, D is TRBD2 (5 bases). The CDR3 loop spans 17 amino acids. V lost 1 base to trimming and J lost 0 bases, with 16 bases between them. Germline V lookup: CDR1 LGHNA, CDR2 YSLEER.

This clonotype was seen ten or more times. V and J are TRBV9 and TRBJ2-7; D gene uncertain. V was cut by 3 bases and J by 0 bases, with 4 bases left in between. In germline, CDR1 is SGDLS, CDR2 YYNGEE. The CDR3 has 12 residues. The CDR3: CASSGNSYEQYF. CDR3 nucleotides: TGTGCCAGCAGCGGGAACTCCTACGAGCAGTACTTC.

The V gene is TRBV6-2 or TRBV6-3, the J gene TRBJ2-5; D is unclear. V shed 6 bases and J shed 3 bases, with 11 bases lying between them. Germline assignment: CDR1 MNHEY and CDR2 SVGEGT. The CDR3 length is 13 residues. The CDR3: CASSPTEEETQYF. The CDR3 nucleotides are TGTGCCAGCAGCCCTACAGAGGAAGAGACCCAGTACTTC.

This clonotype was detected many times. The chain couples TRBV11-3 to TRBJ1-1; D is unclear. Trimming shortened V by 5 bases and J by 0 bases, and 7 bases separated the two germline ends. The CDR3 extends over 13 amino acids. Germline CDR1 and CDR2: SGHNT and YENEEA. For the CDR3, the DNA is TGTGCCAGCAGCGTTACGGTGAACACTGAAGCTTTCTTT. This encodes CASSVTVNTEAFF.